Shown below are 3 T cell receptor beta chains from a single sample sequenced in a study of blood T cell repertoires in COVID-19 (dated by TCRdb to 2019 to 2021). The library came from the immunoSEQ multiplex PCR assay. Not all clones reach the TCRdb copy of this immuneACCESS table, which keeps in-frame sequences only. Checked studies attribute under half of the gap to unresolved V genes and leave the rest unexplained. For this sample the table gives about 430,000 clones, of which 70% to 90% were detected only once. The ten largest clonotypes hold 0.8% to 0.85% of the sample. The sequenced sample consisted of peripheral blood. All receptors come from a man between 18 and 29 years old with COVID-19, enrolled during active disease.

Note on this clone: The junction departs from germline at one end; a sequencing error may be responsible. The rearrangement uses TRBV28 and TRBJ1-5, with 8 bases fitting TRBD1. The germline gives CDR1 MDHEN, CDR2 SYDVKM. The CDR3 contains 15 residues. The CDR3 region has the DNA TGTGCGAGCAATGGGAGTGGGACAGGAGATCAGCCCCAGCATTTT. It is translated as CASNGSGTGDQPQHF.

The chain joins TRBV19 to TRBJ1-2; D is undetermined. The CDR3 loop spans 16 amino acids. Germline V CDR1 and CDR2: LNHDA, SQIVND (reference sequence). The V end was cut by 5 bases, the J end by 1 base, with 17 bases between. The CDR3 here is CASSPSGRRLNYGYTF. The CDR3 DNA reads as TGTGCCAGTAGTCCCTCCGGGAGACGGCTTAACTATGGCTACACCTTC.

The chain joins TRBV5-1 to TRBJ2-5, with 9 bases identical to TRBD1. Germline CDR1 SGHRS, CDR2 YFSETQ. The trim removed 5 bases at V and 5 bases at J, leaving 10 bases unmatched. This CDR3 has 15 amino acids. The CDR3 nucleotides read TGCGCCAGCAGTTTTACAGGGGGCGCAGGGGAGACCCAGTACTTC. Its translation is CASSFTGGAGETQYF.